The 15 T cell receptor beta chains presented below share a single source sample, sequenced in a study of cytomegalovirus exposure and HLA in healthy donors. Primers included in the PCR were 60 Vbeta and 13 Jbeta primers. Assay used: immunoSEQ multiplex PCR; TCRdb lists only in-frame clones, some missing. The table lists about 150,000 clones, 75% to 80% of them singletons. Sequenced sample: PBMCs. The receptor set was obtained from a male donor in good health and CMV-seronegative.

This clone was counted between two and nine times. V gene TRBV10-3 combines with J gene TRBJ2-3, with 10 bases fitting TRBD2. The J segment lost 8 bases and the V segment lost 0 bases, leaving 14 bases of the junction unmatched. CDR1 is ENHRY and CDR2 is SYGVKD in the germline V gene. CDR3 length: 18 amino acids. The CDR3 DNA follows: TGTGCCATCAGTGAGTCCAGTTCAGCTAGCGGGAGTATGGGTACGCAGTATTTT. It translates to CAISESSSASGSMGTQYF.

This chain connects TRBV27 to TRBJ2-1; the match to TRBD2 covers 14 bases. The CDR3 sequence is 16 residues long. Trimming cost V 5 bases and J 7 bases; bases outside gene matches: 7. Germline loops: CDR1 MNHEY, CDR2 SMNVEV (reference sequence). CDR3 amino acids: CASSPTTSGRANEQFF. DNA for the CDR3: TGTGCCAGCAGTCCCACGACTAGCGGGAGGGCGAATGAGCAGTTCTTC.

This clone occurred a few times. An end of the junction differs from the germline gene, which may be a read error. The rearrangement links TRBV18 to TRBJ1-2, with a tentative D call TRBD1 (6 bases). CDR3 length equals 15 residues. CDR1 and CDR2 from the germline V gene are KGHSH and LQKENI. For the CDR3, the DNA is TGTGCCAGCTTACCAAGTTTGGGGGCACGAGGAGGCTACACCTTC. It specifies CASLPSLGARGGYTF.

CDR3 nucleotides: TGCGCCAGCAAAGGACTAGCGGGGCCCTACGAGCAGTACTTC. Amino acid sequence: CASKGLAGPYEQYF. This sequence joins TRBV10-2 and TRBJ2-5; 12 nucleotides match TRBD2. The J call may be in error: the DNA end matches TRBJ2-7 better. Germline CDR1 is WSHSY and CDR2 is SAAADI. The CDR3 sequence is 14 residues long.

Written as DNA, the CDR3 is TGTGCCAGCAGGAAGGGACTAGCGGGGCCGAACACCGGGGAGCTGTTTTTT. Translation gives CASRKGLAGPNTGELFF. J is TRBJ2-2 and V is TRBV7-2; TRBD2 matches at 13 bases. V lost 6 bases, J lost 0 bases, and 4 bases stayed unmatched. The CDR3 runs 17 residues. CDR1 and CDR2 from the germline V gene are SGHTA and FQGNSA.

This chain links TRBV19 with TRBJ1-4; no clear D gene. Germline loops: CDR1 LNHDA, CDR2 SQIVND (reference sequence). The CDR3 runs 13 residues. Between the trimmed V and J ends, which lost 5 bases and 3 bases, there was a span of 7 bases. The CDR3 loop reads CASSPLSNEKLFF. The CDR3 DNA follows: TGTGCCAGTAGTCCCCTATCTAATGAAAAACTGTTTTTT. Using reference TRBV19 and TRBJ1-4 for the parts outside the CDR3, the full variable domain is DGGITQSPKYLFRKEGQNVTLSCEQNLNHDAMYWYRQDPGQGLRLIYYSQIVNDFQKGDIAEGYSVSREKKESFPLTVTSAQKNPTAFYLCASSPLSNEKLFFGSGTQLSVL.

A remark on this clone: The identical CDR3 is also encoded by other nucleotide sequences in the sample. The V call is TRBV5-4, the J call TRBJ1-5, with D hard to call. The CDR3 is 14 amino acids. The germline V and J ends were trimmed by 4 bases and 0 bases, with 8 bases remaining between them. The germline V gene encodes CDR1 SGHNT and CDR2 YYREEE (reference sequence). The CDR3 sequence is CASSLGGSNQPQHF. Here the CDR3 DNA reads TGTGCCAGCAGCCTCGGAGGTAGCAATCAGCCCCAGCATTTT.

Worth noting for this clone: The junction differs from germline at one of its ends, possibly a read error. CDR3 region: CASSLTGVSNRPQHF. In DNA form, the CDR3 reads TGTGCCAGCAGTTTGACAGGAGTTAGCAATCGGCCCCAGCATTTT. V and J are TRBV28 and TRBJ1-5, with TRBD1 as a possible D gene (6 bases). Germline values: CDR1 MDHEN, CDR2 SYDVKM. The CDR3 length is 15 residues.

V usage is TRBV5-4 and J usage is TRBJ2-5; D is unclear. The V and J ends lost 1 base and 3 bases respectively, with 13 bases between them. The CDR3 is 15 amino acids. CDR1 SGHNT and CDR2 YYREEE come from the germline V gene (reference sequence). CDR3 region: CASSLYGAQKETQYF. DNA of the CDR3: TGTGCCAGCAGCTTGTATGGTGCCCAGAAAGAGACCCAGTACTTC.

The chain employs TRBV19 and TRBJ2-1; TRBD1 agrees at 11 bases. This CDR3 is 14 amino acids long. V was clipped by 4 bases and J by 11 bases; unmatched bases: 7. Germline CDR1 LNHDA, CDR2 SQIVND (reference sequence). The CDR3 sequence: CASSRGQGGFQQFF. The CDR3 region has the DNA TGTGCCAGTAGTAGGGGACAGGGGGGATTTCAGCAGTTCTTC.

The chain links TRBV6-5 to TRBJ1-2, with TRBD1 identical over 7 bases. V lost 7 bases to trimming and J lost 1 base; unmatched junction nucleotides: 9. Germline V CDR1 and CDR2: MNHEY, SVGAGI. The CDR3 is made up of 15 amino acids. The CDR3 is CASTYTGQLNYGYTF. The DNA of the CDR3 is TGTGCCAGCACCTACACGGGACAGCTTAACTATGGCTACACCTTC.

The rearrangement uses TRBV19 and TRBJ1-4, with 12 bases lining up with TRBD1. CDR1 is LNHDA and CDR2 is SQIVND in the germline V gene (reference sequence). V lost 3 bases to trimming and J lost 3 bases; unmatched junction nucleotides: 5. The length of the CDR3 is 17 residues. The CDR3 sequence: CASSIVGQGAPNEKLFF. DNA for the CDR3: TGTGCCAGTAGTATTGTGGGACAGGGGGCCCCTAATGAAAAACTGTTTTTT.

V gene TRBV6-6 combines with J gene TRBJ2-2; D perhaps matches TRBD1 (6 bases). Germline-derived CDR1 and CDR2 are MNHNY and SVGAGI (reference sequence). The CDR3 covers 13 residues. V dropped 7 bases and J dropped 6 bases, with 12 bases sitting between them. In DNA, the CDR3 is TGTGCCAGCACCCTACAGGGAGCCGGGGAGCTGTTTTTT. Amino acid sequence: CASTLQGAGELFF.

The chain joins TRBV14 to TRBJ2-5; 9 nucleotides line up with TRBD2. CDR1 and CDR2 from the germline V gene are SGHDN and FVKESK. V gave up 4 bases and J gave up 0 bases; unmatched junction bases: 3. The CDR3 length is 15 residues. This chain's CDR3 is CASSRGGADQETQYF. In DNA form, the CDR3 reads TGTGCCAGCAGCCGCGGGGGGGCGGACCAAGAGACCCAGTACTTC.

The genes are TRBV25-1 and TRBJ1-1, with D perhaps matching TRBD1 (5 bases). Per germline, CDR1 MGHDK and CDR2 SYGVNS. This CDR3 is built from 14 residues. The V end lost 1 base, the J end lost 4 bases, and 10 bases lay between the germline ends. The CDR3 loop is CASSESLGGTEAFF. CDR3 nucleotide sequence: TGTGCCAGCAGTGAATCCTTGGGGGGCACTGAAGCTTTCTTT.